A selection of T cell receptor beta chains follows, all from one sample in a study of cytomegalovirus exposure and HLA in healthy donors. Sequencing was performed with immunoSEQ multiplex PCR; in TCRdb, only in-frame clones are kept and a portion is missing. The table for this sample gives about 200,000 clones. Sequenced: PBMCs. All receptors derive from a boy aged 10-17 years in good health and CMV-seronegative. Each CDR3 is given with its conserved first and last residue. A D gene is named only where the DNA matches it firmly.

J | D | V | CDR3 | DNA
TRBJ1-5 | - | TRBV7-2 | CASSLTREKNQPQHF | TGTGCCAGCAGCTTAACCCGGGAGAAAAATCAGCCCCAGCATTTT
TRBJ1-2 | - | TRBV7-9 | CASSLAEGTYGYTF | TGTGCCAGCAGCTTAGCAGAGGGTACCTATGGCTACACCTTC
TRBJ1-6 | TRBD1 | TRBV4-3 | CASSAATGKVAPLHF | TGCGCCAGCAGCGCAGCGACAGGGAAGGTGGCACCCCTCCACTTT
TRBJ1-2 | TRBD1 | TRBV5-6 | CASNPTGTEGYTF | TGTGCCAGCAACCCGACAGGGACAGAGGGCTACACCTTC
TRBJ1-6 | TRBD1 | TRBV19 | CASSPRDRGVSPLHF | TGTGCCAGTAGTCCGCGGGACAGGGGAGTTTCACCCCTCCACTTT
TRBJ1-5 | - | TRBV27 | CATRTADSNQPQHF | TGTGCCACCCGGACAGCAGATAGCAATCAGCCCCAGCATTTT
TRBJ1-1 | - | TRBV27 | CASSSPGQFEAFF | TGTGCCAGCAGTTCTCCCGGACAGTTCGAAGCTTTCTTT
TRBJ2-3 | TRBD2 | TRBV18 | CASSRTSGSTDTQYF | TGTGCCAGCTCACGCACTAGCGGGAGCACAGATACGCAGTATTTT
TRBJ2-3 | - | TRBV15 | CATSRDQGRDTQYF | TGTGCCACCAGCAGAGATCAGGGTAGGGATACGCAGTATTTT
TRBJ2-2 | TRBD2 | TRBV9 | CASSVRLAGRNTGELFF | TGTGCCAGCAGCGTAAGACTAGCGGGGAGGAACACCGGGGAGCTGTTTTTT
TRBJ1-2 | - | TRBV6-1 | CASSDRHIFREFYGYTF | TGTGCCAGCAGTGACAGGCACATTTTTCGCGAATTCTATGGCTACACCTTC
TRBJ2-4 | TRBD2 | TRBV4-1 | CASSAGGGDNGDIQYF | TGCGCCAGCAGCGCCGGCGGGGGGGATAATGGAGACATTCAGTACTTC
TRBJ2-2 | - | TRBV6-6 | CASTMSGRWTGELFF | TGTGCCAGTACCATGTCAGGCAGGTGGACCGGGGAGCTGTTTTTT
TRBJ1-3 | - | TRBV28 | CASSRLPTGRLNTIYF | TGTGCCAGCAGTCGATTACCGACAGGACGCCTAAACACCATATATTTT
TRBJ2-5 | - | TRBV5-4 | CASSFSGRETQYF | TGTGCCAGCAGTTTTAGCGGCCGAGAGACCCAGTACTTC
TRBJ2-7 | TRBD2 | TRBV27 | CASSLSIGGTAYEQYF | TGTGCCAGCAGTTTATCGATCGGGGGGACCGCCTACGAGCAGTACTTC
TRBJ1-2 | TRBD1 | TRBV30 | CAWGQGNYGYTF | TGTGCCTGGGGACAGGGGAACTATGGCTACACCTTC
TRBJ2-3 | - | TRBV11-2 | CASPPGSLGGTDTQYF | TGTGCCAGTCCCCCGGGGTCCCTCGGTGGCACAGATACGCAGTATTTT
TRBJ1-6 | - | TRBV5-4 | CASSLDLGRGNSPLHF | TGTGCCAGCAGCTTGGATCTAGGGCGGGGAAATTCACCCCTCCACTTT
TRBJ2-3 | TRBD2 | TRBV19 | CAGSIGAGRYTDTQYF | TGTGCCGGTAGTATAGGAGCGGGGAGATACACAGATACGCAGTATTTT
TRBJ2-7 | TRBD1 | TRBV5-1 | CASSLPRGPKDEQYF | TGCGCCAGCAGCTTGCCGAGGGGGCCCAAGGACGAGCAGTACTTC
TRBJ2-1 | - | TRBV14 | CASSQDNRYNEQFF | TGTGCCAGCAGCCAAGATAACAGATACAATGAGCAGTTCTTC
TRBJ1-2 | - | TRBV5-1 | CASKADEGYYGYTF | TGCGCCAGCAAGGCCGATGAGGGATATTATGGCTACACCTTC
TRBJ2-7 | TRBD1 | TRBV29-1 | CSVERQGDVEQYF | TGCAGCGTTGAAAGACAGGGAGACGTCGAGCAGTACTTC
TRBJ2-7 | - | TRBV7-8 | CASRDTSYEQYF | TGTGCCAGCCGGGACACCTCCTACGAGCAGTACTTC
TRBJ1-1 | - | TRBV5-1 | CASSLAPTDDLIQAFF | TGCGCCAGCAGCTTGGCCCCGACTGACGACCTAATCCAAGCTTTCTTT
TRBJ2-1 | TRBD2 | TRBV29-1 | CSVLLSGTKGDEQFF | TGCAGCGTTCTACTAAGCGGGACTAAAGGGGATGAGCAGTTCTTC
TRBJ1-6 | TRBD1 | TRBV7-9 | CASTTTGDDSPLHF | TGTGCCAGCACCACGACAGGGGATGATTCACCCCTCCACTTT
TRBJ1-2 | - | TRBV21-1 | CASSKPPARANYGYTF | TGTGCCAGCAGCAAACCCCCCGCGAGGGCTAACTATGGCTACACCTTC
TRBJ1-4 | - | TRBV30 | CAWRGGRRGLFF | TGTGCCTGGAGAGGAGGACGGCGGGGACTGTTTTTT
TRBJ2-7 | TRBD2 | TRBV30 | CAWPGLAGPYEQYF | TGTGCCTGGCCCGGACTAGCGGGGCCCTACGAGCAGTACTTC
TRBJ2-7 | TRBD2 | TRBV20-1 | CSAERGYEQYF | TGCAGTGCCGAGCGGGGCTACGAGCAGTACTTC
TRBJ2-7 | - | TRBV19 | CASSIGGGSSYEQYF | TGTGCCAGTAGTATAGGAGGAGGTTCCTCCTACGAGCAGTACTTC
TRBJ2-5 | TRBD1 | TRBV25-1 | CASSELPGQGKETQYF | TGTGCCAGCAGTGAACTCCCGGGACAGGGGAAAGAGACCCAGTACTTC
TRBJ2-5 | TRBD1 | TRBV6-5 | CASSYSWTGEETQYF | TGTGCCAGCAGTTACTCTTGGACAGGCGAAGAGACCCAGTACTTC
TRBJ2-1 | TRBD2 | TRBV4-1 | CASSQIDMGLAGGNEQFF | TGCGCCAGCAGCCAGATAGATATGGGACTAGCGGGGGGGAATGAGCAGTTCTTC
TRBJ1-3 | - | TRBV19 | CASSTYNESGNTIYF | TGTGCCAGTAGTACTTACAATGAATCCGGAAACACCATATATTTT
TRBJ1-1 | - | TRBV6-5 | CASSYPPPAEAFF | TGTGCCAGCAGTTACCCGCCCCCAGCTGAAGCTTTCTTT
TRBJ2-7 | - | TRBV5-8 | CASSSLLGHNEQYF | TGTGCCAGCAGCTCCCTTTTGGGACACAACGAGCAGTACTTC
TRBJ1-4 | - | TRBV4-3 | CASSDGIGGEKLFF | TGCGCCAGCAGCGATGGGATCGGGGGTGAAAAACTGTTTTTT
TRBJ2-7 | TRBD1 | TRBV18 | CASSLDRGPYEQYF | TGTGCCAGCTCACTAGACAGGGGGCCCTACGAGCAGTACTTC